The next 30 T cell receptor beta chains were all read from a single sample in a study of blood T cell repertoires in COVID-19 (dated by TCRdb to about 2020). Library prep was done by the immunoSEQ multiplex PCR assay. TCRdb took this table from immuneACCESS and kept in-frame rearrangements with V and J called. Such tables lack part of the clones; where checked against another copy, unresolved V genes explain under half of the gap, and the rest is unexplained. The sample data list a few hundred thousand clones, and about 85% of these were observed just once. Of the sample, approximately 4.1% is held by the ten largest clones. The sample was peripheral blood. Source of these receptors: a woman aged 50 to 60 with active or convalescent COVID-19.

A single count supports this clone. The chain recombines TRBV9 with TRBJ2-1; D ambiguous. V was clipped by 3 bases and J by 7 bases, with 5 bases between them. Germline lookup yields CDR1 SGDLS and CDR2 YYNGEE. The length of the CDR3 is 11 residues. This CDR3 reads CASSALNEQFF. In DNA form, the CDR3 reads TGTGCCAGCAGCGCGTTGAATGAGCAGTTCTTC.

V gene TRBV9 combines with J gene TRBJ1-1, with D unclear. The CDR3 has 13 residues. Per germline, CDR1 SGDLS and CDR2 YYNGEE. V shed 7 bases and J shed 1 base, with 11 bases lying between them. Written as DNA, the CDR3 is TGTGCCAGCGCCAGGAGGCAGAACACTGAAGCTTTCTTT. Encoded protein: CASARRQNTEAFF.

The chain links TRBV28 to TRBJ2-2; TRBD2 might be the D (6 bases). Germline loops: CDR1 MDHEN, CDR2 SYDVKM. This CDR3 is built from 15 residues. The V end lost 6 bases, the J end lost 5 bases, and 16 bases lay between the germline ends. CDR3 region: CASRVGQAGTGELFF. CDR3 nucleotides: TGTGCCAGCAGGGTTGGGCAGGCGGGAACCGGGGAGCTGTTTTTT.

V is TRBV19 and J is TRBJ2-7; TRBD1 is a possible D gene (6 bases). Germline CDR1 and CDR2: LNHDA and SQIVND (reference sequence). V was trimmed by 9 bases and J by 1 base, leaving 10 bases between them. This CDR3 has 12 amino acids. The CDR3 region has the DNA TGTGCCAGCCGGGACACTTCCTACGAGCAGTACTTC. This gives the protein CASRDTSYEQYF.

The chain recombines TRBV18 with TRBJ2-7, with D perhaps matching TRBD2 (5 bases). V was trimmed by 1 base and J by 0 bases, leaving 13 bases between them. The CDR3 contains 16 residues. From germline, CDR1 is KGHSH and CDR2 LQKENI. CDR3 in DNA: TGTGCCAGCTCACCACGCTTCTCCAGCGGCTCCTACGAGCAGTACTTC. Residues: CASSPRFSSGSYEQYF.

In DNA form, the CDR3 reads TGTGCCAGCAGCCCCACGGGACTAGCGGGAGGGGATGAGCAGTTCTTC. Protein sequence: CASSPTGLAGGDEQFF. The V and J genes are TRBV3-1 (or the pseudogene TRBV3-2) and TRBJ2-1, with 16 bases aligning to TRBD2. The ends lost 4 bases at V and 8 bases at J; junction bases unmatched: 5. The CDR3 loop spans 16 amino acids. Germline V gene sequence: CDR1 LGHDT, CDR2 YNNKEL (reference sequence).

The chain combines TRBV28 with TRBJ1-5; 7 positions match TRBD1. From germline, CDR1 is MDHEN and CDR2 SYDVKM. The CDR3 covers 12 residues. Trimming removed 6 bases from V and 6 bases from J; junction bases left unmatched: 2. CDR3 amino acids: CASSDRVQPQHF. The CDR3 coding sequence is TGTGCCAGCAGCGACAGGGTTCAGCCCCAGCATTTT. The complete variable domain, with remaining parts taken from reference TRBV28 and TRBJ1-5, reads DVKVTQSSRYLVKRTGEKVFLECVQDMDHENMFWYRQDPGLGLRLIYFSYDVKMKEKGDIPEGYSVSREKKERFSLILESASTNQTSMYLCASSDRVQPQHFGDGTRLSIL.

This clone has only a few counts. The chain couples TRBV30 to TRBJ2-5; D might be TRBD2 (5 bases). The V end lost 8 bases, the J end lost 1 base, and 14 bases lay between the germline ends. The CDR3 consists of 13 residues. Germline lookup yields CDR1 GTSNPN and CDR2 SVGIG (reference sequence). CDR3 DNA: TGTGCCCGAGCTGGGAGCCGCCAAGAGACCCAGTACTTC. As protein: CARAGSRQETQYF.

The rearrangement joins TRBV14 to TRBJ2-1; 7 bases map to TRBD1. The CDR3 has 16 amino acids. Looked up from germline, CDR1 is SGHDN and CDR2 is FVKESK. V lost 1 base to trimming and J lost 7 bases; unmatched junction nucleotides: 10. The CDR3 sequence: CASSQVLKTGRNEQFF. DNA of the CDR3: TGTGCCAGCAGCCAAGTTTTGAAGACAGGGAGAAATGAGCAGTTCTTC. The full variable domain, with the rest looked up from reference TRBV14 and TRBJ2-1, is EAGVTQFPSHSVIEKGQTVTLRCDPISGHDNLYWYRRVMGKEIKFLLHFVKESKQDESGMPNNRFLAERTGGTYSTLKVQPAELEDSGVYFCASSQVLKTGRNEQFFGPGTRLTVL.

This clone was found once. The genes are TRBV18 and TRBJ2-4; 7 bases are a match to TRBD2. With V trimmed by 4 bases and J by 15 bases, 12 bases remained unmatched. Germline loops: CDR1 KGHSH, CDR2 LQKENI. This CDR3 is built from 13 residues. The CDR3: CASSLPGLVGLYF. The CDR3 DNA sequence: TGTGCCAGCTCACTTCCCGGACTAGTCGGGCTGTACTTC.

Written as DNA, the CDR3 is TGTGCCAGCAGTGAAGGACTAGCGGGAGTCCCCTACAATGAGCAGTTCTTC. It specifies CASSEGLAGVPYNEQFF. The chain uses TRBV25-1 and TRBJ2-1, with 13 positions matching TRBD2. Germline trimming cut 2 bases from V and 2 bases from J; bases unmatched to any gene: 3. Germline values: CDR1 MGHDK, CDR2 SYGVNS. The CDR3 spans 17 residues.

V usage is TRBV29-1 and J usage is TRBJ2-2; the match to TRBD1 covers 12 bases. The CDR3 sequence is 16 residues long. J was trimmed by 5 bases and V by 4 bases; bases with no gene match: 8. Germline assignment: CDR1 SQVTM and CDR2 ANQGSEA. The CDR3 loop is CSVGAGTGGQTGELFF. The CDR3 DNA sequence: TGCAGCGTTGGAGCCGGGACAGGGGGCCAAACCGGGGAGCTGTTTTTT.

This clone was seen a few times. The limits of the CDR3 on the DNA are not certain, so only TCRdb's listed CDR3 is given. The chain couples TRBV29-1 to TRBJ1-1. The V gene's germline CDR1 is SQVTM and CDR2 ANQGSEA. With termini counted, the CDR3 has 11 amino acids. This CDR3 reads CSVESVGGGSF.

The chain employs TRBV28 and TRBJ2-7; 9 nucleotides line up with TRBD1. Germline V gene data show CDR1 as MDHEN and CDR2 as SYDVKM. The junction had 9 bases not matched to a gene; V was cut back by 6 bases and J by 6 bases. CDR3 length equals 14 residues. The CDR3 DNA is TGTGCCAGCAGAACAGGGGACAGGGCCGGCGAGCAGTACTTC. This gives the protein CASRTGDRAGEQYF. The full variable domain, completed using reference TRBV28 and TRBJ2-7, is DVKVTQSSRYLVKRTGEKVFLECVQDMDHENMFWYRQDPGLGLRLIYFSYDVKMKEKGDIPEGYSVSREKKERFSLILESASTNQTSMYLCASRTGDRAGEQYFGPGTRLTVT.

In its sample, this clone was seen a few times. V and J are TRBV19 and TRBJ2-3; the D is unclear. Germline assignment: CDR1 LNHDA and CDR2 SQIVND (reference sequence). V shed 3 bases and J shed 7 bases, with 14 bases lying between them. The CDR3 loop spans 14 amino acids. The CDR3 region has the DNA TGTGCCAGTAGTATCCATACGGAGTGGAATACGCAGTATTTT. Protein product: CASSIHTEWNTQYF. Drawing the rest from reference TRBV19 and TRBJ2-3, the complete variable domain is DGGITQSPKYLFRKEGQNVTLSCEQNLNHDAMYWYRQDPGQGLRLIYYSQIVNDFQKGDIAEGYSVSREKKESFPLTVTSAQKNPTAFYLCASSIHTEWNTQYFGPGTRLTVL.

The DNA of the CDR3 is TGTGCCAGCAGCCCTCGACCGGGACAGGCTGCCTACAATGAGCAGTTCTTC. Its translation is CASSPRPGQAAYNEQFF. The chain carries TRBV9 and TRBJ2-1; 8 bases are shared with TRBD1. The V segment lost 4 bases and the J segment 2 bases; nucleotides outside the gene matches: 11. The germline gives CDR1 SGDLS, CDR2 YYNGEE. The CDR3 has 17 residues. Filled out from reference TRBV9 and TRBJ2-1, the complete variable domain reads DSGVTQTPKHLITATGQRVTLRCSPRSGDLSVYWYQQSLDQGLQFLIQYYNGEERAKGNILERFSAQQFPDLHSELNLSSLELGDSALYFCASSPRPGQAAYNEQFFGPGTRLTVL.

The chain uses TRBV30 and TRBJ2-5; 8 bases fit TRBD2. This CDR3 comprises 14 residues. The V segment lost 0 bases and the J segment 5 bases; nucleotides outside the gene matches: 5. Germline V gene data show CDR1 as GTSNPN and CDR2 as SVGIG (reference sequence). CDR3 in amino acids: CAWSVRGGVETQYF. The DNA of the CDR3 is TGTGCCTGGAGTGTACGGGGGGGAGTGGAGACCCAGTACTTC.

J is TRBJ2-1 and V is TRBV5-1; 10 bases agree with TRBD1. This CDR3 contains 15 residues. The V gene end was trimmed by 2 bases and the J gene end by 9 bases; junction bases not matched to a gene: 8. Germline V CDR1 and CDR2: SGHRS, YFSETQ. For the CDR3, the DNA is TGCGCCAGCAGCTTCCGGGACAGGGGTCCGGGTGAGCAGTTCTTC. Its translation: CASSFRDRGPGEQFF.

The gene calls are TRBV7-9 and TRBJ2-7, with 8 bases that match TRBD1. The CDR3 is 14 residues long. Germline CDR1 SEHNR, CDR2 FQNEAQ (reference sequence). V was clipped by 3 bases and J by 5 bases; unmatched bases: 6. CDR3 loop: CASSLTGARDEQYF. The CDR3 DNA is TGTGCCAGCAGCTTGACAGGGGCTCGTGACGAGCAGTACTTC.

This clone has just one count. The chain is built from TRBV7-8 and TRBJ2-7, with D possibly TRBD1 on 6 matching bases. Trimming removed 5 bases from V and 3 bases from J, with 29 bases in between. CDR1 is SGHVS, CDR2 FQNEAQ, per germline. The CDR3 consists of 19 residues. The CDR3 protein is CASSLITPTGIGIYYEQYF. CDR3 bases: TGTGCCAGCAGCCTTATTACGCCCACAGGGATCGGAATTTACTACGAGCAGTACTTC.

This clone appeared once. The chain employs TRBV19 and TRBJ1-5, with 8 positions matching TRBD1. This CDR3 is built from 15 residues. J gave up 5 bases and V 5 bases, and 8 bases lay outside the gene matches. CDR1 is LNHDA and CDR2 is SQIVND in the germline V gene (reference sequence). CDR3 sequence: CASSPQGAGDQPQHF. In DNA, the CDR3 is TGTGCCAGTAGTCCGCAGGGGGCCGGCGATCAGCCCCAGCATTTT.

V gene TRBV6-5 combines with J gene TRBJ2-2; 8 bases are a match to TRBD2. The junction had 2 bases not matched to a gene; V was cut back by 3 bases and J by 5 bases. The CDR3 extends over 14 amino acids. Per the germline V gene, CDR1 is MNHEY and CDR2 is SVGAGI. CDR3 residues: CASSYGGRTGELFF. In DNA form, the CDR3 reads TGTGCCAGCAGTTATGGCGGGAGGACCGGGGAGCTGTTTTTT.

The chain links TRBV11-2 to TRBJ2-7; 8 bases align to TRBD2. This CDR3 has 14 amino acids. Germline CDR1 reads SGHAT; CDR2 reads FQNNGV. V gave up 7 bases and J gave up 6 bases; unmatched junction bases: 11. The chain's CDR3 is CASKKVGTRGEQYF. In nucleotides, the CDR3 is TGTGCCAGCAAGAAGGTGGGGACTAGGGGCGAGCAGTACTTC. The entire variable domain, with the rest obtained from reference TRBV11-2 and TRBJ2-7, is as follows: EAGVAQSPRYKIIEKRQSVAFWCNPISGHATLYWYQQILGQGPKLLIQFQNNGVVDDSQLPKDRFSAERLKGVDSTLKIQPAKLEDSAVYLCASKKVGTRGEQYFGPGTRLTVT.

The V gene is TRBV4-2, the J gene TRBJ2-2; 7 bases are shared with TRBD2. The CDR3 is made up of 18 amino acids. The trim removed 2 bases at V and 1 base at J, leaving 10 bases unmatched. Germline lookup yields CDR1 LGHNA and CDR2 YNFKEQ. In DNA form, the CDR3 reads TGTGCCAGCAGCCAACCCCTGGGCGAGCGGGAGAACACCGGGGAGCTGTTTTTT. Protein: CASSQPLGERENTGELFF.

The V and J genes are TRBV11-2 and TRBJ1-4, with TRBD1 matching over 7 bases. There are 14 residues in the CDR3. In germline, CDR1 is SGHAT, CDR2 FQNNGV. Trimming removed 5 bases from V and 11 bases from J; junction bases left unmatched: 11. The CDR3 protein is CASSLGTGAEKLFF. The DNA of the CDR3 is TGTGCCAGCAGCCTAGGCACAGGGGCAGAGAAACTGTTTTTT.

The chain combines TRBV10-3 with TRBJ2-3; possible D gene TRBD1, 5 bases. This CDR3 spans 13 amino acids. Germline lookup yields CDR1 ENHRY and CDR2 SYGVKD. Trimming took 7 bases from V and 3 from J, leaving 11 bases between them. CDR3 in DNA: TGTGCCATCACCCGACAGTTTACAGATACGCAGTATTTT. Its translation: CAITRQFTDTQYF.

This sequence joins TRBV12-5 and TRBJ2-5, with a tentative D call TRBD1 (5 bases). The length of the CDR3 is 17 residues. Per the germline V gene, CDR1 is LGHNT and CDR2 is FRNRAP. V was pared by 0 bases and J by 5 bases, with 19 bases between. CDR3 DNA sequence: TGTGCTAGTGGTTTGGTACAAGACAGTTCTCCGTCTGAGACCCAGTACTTC. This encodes CASGLVQDSSPSETQYF.

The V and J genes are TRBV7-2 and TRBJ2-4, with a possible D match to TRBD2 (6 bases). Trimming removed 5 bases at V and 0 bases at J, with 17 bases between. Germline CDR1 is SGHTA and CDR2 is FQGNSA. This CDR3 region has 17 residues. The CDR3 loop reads CASSPPPGSGAKNIQYF. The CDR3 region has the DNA TGTGCCAGCAGCCCCCCCCCGGGTAGCGGAGCCAAAAACATTCAGTACTTC.

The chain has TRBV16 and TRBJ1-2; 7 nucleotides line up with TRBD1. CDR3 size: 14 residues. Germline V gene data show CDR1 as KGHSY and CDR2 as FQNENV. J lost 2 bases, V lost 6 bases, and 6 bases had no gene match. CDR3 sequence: CASRGTEVNYGYTF. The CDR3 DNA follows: TGTGCCAGCAGAGGGACAGAAGTCAACTATGGCTACACCTTC.

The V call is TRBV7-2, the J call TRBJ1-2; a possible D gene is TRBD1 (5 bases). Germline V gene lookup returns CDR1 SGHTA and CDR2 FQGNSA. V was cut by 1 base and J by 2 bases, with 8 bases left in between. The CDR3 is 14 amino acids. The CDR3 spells CASSLEQGNYGYTF. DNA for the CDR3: TGTGCCAGCAGCTTAGAGCAGGGCAACTATGGCTACACCTTC.